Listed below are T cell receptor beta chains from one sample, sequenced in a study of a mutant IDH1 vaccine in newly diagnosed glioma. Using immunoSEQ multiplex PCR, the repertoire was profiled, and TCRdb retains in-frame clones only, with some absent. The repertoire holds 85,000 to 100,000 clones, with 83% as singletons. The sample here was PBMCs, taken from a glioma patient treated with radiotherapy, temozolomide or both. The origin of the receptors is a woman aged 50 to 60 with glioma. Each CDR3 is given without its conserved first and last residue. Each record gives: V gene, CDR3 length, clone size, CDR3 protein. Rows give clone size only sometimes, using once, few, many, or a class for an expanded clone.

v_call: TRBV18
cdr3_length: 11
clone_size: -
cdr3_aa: ASSPPMNTEAF

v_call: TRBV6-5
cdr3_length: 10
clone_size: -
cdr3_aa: ASSRGGDTQY

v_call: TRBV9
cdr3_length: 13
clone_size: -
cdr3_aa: ASSVLQQGTGEQF

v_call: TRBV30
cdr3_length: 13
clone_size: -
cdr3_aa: AWSVEGGQNTEAF

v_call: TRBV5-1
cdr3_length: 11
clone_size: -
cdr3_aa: ASSNQPNQPQH

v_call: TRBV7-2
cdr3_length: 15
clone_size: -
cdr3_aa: ASSPGTGTERFYEQY

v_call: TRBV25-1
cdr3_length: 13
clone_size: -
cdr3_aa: ASSVGTGLNEKLF

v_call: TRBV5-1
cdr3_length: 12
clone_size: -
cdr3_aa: ASSWGTSGETQY

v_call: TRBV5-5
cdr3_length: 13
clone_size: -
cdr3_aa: ASSPETGPNTEAF

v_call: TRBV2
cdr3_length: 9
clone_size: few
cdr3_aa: ASSGAPEAF

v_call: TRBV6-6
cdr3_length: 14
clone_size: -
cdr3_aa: ASSYKRQGRPGELF

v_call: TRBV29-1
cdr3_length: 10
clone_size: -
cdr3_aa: SVDIPGNTIY

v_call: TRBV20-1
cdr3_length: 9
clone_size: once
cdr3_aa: SAGGTYEQY

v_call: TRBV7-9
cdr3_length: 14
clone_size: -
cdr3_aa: ASSLALGLFGDEQY

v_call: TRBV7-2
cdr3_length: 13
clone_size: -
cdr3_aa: ASSRPQGVRNEQF

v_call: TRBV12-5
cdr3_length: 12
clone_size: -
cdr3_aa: ASEPGQGVTEAF

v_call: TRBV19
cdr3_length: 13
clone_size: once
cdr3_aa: ASSIAAGGNQPQH

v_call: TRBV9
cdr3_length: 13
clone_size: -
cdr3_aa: ASSPGPAGGQPQH

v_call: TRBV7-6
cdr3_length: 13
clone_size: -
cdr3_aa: ASSFGEGAGSPLH

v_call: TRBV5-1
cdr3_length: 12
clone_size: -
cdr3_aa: ASSLGGSTDTQY

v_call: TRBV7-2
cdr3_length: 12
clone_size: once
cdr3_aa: ASSFGTQPGAQY

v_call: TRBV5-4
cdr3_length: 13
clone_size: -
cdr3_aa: ASSNGGSPLGTQY

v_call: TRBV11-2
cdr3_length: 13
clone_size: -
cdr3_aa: ASSRPGERDSPLH

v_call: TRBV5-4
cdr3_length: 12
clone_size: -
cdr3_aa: ASSTRDKSPEQY

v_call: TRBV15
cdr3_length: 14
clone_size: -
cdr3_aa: ATSRAMGQGEETQY

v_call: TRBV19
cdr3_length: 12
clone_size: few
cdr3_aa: ASILGQGSQPQH

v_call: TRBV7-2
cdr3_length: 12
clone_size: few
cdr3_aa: ASSPSGGTYEQY

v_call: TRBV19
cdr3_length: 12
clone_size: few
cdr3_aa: ASSISKGGEKLF

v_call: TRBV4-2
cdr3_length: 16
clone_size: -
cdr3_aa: ASSQGLAGGLISYEQY

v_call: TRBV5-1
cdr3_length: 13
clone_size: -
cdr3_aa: ASSLQGGFNEKLF

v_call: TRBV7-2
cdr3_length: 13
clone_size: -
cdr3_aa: ASSPGGVGNSPLH

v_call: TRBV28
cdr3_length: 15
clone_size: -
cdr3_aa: ASSSWLGAGMNTEAF

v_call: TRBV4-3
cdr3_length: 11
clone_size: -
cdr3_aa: ASSQVGQYGYT

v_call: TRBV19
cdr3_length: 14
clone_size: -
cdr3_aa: ASSMPGTGGGYGYT

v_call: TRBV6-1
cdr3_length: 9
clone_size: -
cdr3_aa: ASELGETQY

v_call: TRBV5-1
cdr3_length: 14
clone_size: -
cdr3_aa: ASSLEGPGESTEAF

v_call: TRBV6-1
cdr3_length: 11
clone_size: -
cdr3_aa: ASTVDSSYEQY